This T cell receptor beta chain was observed in a study of cytomegalovirus exposure and HLA in healthy donors. Findings of the study overall: Among donors in an Asian-associated ancestry cluster, a later analysis reportedly found fewer N-insertions than the roughly 650-donor mean.

As regards this clone: Its specificity is not known.

The V end was cut by 3 bases, the J end by 6 bases, with 13 bases between. The CDR3 runs to 14 residues. CDR1 and CDR2 from the germline V gene are SGHRS and YFSETQ. Amplification used 60 Vbeta primers and 13 Jbeta primers. The table came from immunoSEQ multiplex PCR; TCRdb's copy has only in-frame clones and leaves some out. Its listing shows 110,000 to 150,000 clones. The sequencing input was PBMCs. The source is a male donor in good health and CMV-seronegative. This chain uses TRBV5-1 with TRBJ2-1; possibly TRBD2 for D (5 bases). Here the CDR3 DNA reads TGCGCCAGCAGCTGGGAGTCCTCAGCCAATGAGCAGTTCTTC. It is translated as CASSWESSANEQFF.